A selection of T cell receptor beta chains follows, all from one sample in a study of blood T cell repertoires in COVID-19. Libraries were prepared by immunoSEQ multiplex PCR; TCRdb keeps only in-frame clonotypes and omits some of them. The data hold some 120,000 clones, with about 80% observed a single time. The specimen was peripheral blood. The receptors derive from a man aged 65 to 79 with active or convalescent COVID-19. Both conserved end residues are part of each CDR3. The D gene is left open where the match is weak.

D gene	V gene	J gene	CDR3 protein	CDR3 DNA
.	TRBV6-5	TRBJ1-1	CASSQSGGYTEAFF	TGTGCCAGCAGTCAGAGCGGAGGGTACACTGAAGCTTTCTTT
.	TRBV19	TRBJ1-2	CASSYSRGSYGYTF	TGTGCCAGTAGTTATTCCCGGGGTTCGTATGGCTACACCTTC
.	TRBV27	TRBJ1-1	CASSYSLNTEAFF	TGTGCCAGCAGTTACAGCTTGAACACTGAAGCTTTCTTT
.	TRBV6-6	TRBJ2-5	CASSPFGPETQYF	TGTGCCAGCAGCCCCTTTGGCCCGGAGACCCAGTACTTC
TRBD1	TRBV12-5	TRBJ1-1	CASGSNRGMATEAFF	TGTGCTAGTGGTTCAAACAGGGGGATGGCCACTGAAGCTTTCTTT
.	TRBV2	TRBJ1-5	CASSEGQISNQPQHF	TGTGCCAGCAGTGAAGGCCAGATATCTAATCAGCCCCAGCATTTT
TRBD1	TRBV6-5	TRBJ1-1	CASSNRDSTEAFF	TGTGCCAGCAGTAACCGGGACAGTACTGAAGCTTTCTTT
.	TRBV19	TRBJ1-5	CASSPRGAGQPQHF	TGTGCCAGTAGCCCTCGGGGGGCGGGTCAGCCCCAGCATTTT
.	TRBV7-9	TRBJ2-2	CASASGGTGELFF	TGTGCCTCCGCGAGCGGAGGAACCGGGGAGCTGTTTTTT
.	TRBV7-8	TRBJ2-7	CASSVVRSSYEQYF	TGTGCCAGCAGCGTGGTGCGGTCCAGCTACGAGCAGTACTTC
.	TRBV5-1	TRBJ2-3	CASSEQGGGSDTQYF	TGCGCCAGCAGCGAACAGGGTGGCGGTTCGGATACGCAGTATTTT
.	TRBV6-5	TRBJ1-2	CASSSQTGYGYTF	TGTGCCAGCAGTTCCCAGACAGGCTATGGCTACACCTTC